This TCR beta chain was sequenced for a study of blood T cell repertoires in COVID-19. The method was immunoSEQ multiplex PCR; TCRdb's version includes in-frame clones alone and lacks a portion of them. The table has about 160,000 clones, about 80% seen once. This sequence was found in a man aged 65 to 85 who had recovered from COVID-19. Specimen: peripheral blood.

CDR3 DNA: TGTGCCAGCAGCTTAGGACAGGGCCTCTATGGCTACACCTTC. Its translation is CASSLGQGLYGYTF. The chain recombines TRBV7-9 with TRBJ1-2; TRBD1 matches at 7 bases. The length of the CDR3 is 14 residues. V dropped 1 base and J dropped 4; count of bases not matched to a gene: 3. The germline V gene has CDR1 SEHNR and CDR2 FQNEAQ (reference sequence).